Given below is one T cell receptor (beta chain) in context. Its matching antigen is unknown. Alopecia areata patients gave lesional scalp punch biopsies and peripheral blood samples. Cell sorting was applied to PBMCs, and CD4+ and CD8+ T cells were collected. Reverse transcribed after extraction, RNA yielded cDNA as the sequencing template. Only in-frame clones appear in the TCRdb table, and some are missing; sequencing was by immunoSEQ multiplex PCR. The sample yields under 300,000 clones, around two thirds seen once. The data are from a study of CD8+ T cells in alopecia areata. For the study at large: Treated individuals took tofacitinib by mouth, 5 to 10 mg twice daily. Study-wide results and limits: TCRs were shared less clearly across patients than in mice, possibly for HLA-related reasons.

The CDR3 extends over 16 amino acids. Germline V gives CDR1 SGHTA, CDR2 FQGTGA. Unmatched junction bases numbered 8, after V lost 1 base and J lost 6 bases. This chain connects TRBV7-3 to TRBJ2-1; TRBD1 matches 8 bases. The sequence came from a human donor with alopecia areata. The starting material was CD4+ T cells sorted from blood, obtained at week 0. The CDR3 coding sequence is TGTGCCAGCAGCTTAAATCCCCAGGGGGCGAGCAATGAGCAGTTCTTC. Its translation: CASSLNPQGASNEQFF.